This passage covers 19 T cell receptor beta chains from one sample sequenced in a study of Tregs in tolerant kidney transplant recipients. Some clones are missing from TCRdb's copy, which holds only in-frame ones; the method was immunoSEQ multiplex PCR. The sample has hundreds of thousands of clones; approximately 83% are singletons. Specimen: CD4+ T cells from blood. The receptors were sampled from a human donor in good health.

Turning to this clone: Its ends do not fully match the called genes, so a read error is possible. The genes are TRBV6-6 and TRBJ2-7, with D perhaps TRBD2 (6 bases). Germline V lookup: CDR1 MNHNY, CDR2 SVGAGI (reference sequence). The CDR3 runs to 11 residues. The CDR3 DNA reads TGTGCCAGCAGGTCCGAGGGGACTCCTATGTTC. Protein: CASRSEGTPMF.

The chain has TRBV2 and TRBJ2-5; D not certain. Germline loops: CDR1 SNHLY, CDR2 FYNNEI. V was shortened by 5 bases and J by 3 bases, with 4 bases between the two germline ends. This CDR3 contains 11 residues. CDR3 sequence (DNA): TGTGCCAGCAGTACTGAAGAGACCCAGTACTTC. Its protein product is CASSTEETQYF.

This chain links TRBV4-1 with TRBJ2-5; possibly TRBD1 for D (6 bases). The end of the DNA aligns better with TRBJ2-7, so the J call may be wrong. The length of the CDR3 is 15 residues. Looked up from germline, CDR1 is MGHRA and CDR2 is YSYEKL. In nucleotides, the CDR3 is TGCGCCAGCAGCCTAGAGACAGGCAGCACCTACGAGCAGTACTTC. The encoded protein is CASSLETGSTYEQYF.

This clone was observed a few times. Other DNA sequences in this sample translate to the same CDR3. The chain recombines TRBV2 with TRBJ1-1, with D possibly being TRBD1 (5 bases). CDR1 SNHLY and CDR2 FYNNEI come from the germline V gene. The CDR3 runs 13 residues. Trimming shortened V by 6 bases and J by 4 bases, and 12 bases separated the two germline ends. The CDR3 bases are TGTGCCAGCAGATTAACGGGGGGCACTGAAGCTTTCTTT. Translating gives CASRLTGGTEAFF.

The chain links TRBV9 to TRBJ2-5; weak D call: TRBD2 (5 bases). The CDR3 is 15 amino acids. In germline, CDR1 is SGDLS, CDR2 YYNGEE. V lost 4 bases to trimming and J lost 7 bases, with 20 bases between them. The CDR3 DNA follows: TGTGCCAGCAGCCCCCGGGAAGCCGCCCGGGGGACCCAGTACTTC. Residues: CASSPREAARGTQYF.

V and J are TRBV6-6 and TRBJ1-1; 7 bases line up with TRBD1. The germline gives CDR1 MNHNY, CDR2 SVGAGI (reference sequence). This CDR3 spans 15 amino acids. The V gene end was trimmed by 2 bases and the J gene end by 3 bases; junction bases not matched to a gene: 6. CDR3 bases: TGTGCCAGCAGTTACACCCAGAGGGGGCACACTGAAGCTTTCTTT. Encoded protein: CASSYTQRGHTEAFF.

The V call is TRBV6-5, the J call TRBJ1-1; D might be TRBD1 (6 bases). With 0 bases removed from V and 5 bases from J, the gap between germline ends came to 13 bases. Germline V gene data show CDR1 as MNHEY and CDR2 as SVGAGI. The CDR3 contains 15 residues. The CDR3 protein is CASSYSVRGGTEAFF. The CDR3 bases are TGTGCCAGCAGTTACTCGGTCAGGGGAGGGACTGAAGCTTTCTTT.

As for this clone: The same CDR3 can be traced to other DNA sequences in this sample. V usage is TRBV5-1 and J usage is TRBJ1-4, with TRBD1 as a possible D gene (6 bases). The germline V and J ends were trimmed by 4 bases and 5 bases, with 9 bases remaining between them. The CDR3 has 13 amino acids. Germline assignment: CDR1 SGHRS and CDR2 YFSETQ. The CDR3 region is CASSLGQNEKLFF. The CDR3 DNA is TGCGCCAGCAGCCTCGGACAGAATGAAAAACTGTTTTTT. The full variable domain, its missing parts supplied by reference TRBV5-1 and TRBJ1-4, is KAGVTQTPRYLIKTRGQQVTLSCSPISGHRSVSWYQQTPGQGLQFLFEYFSETQRNKGNFPGRFSGRQFSNSRSEMNVSTLELGDSALYLCASSLGQNEKLFFGSGTQLSVL.

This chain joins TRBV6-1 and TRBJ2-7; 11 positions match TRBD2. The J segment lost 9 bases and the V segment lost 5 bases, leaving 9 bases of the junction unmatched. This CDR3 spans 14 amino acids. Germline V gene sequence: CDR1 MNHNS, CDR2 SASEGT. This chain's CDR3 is CASSPGLAVPAQYF. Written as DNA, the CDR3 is TGTGCCAGCAGTCCGGGACTAGCGGTTCCTGCGCAGTACTTC.

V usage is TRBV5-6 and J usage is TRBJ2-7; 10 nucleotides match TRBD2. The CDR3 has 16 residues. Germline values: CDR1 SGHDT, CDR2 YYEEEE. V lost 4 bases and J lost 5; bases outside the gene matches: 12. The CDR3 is CASSPQPASGSHEQYF. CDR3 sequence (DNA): TGTGCCAGCAGCCCGCAGCCGGCTAGCGGGAGTCACGAGCAGTACTTC.

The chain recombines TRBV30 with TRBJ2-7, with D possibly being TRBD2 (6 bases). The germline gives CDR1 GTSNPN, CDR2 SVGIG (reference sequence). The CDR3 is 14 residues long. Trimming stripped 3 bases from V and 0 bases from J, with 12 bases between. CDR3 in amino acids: CAWSPGLSSYEQYF. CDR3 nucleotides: TGTGCCTGGAGCCCGGGACTGAGCTCCTACGAGCAGTACTTC.

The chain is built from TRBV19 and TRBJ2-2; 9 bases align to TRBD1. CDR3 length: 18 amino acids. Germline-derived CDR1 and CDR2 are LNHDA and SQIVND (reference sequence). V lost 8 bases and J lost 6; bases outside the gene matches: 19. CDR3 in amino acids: CASSLSATGQGRAGELFF. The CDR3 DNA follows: TGTGCCAGTTCGCTCTCGGCGACGGGACAGGGAAGGGCCGGGGAGCTGTTTTTT. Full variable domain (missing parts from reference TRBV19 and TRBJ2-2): DGGITQSPKYLFRKEGQNVTLSCEQNLNHDAMYWYRQDPGQGLRLIYYSQIVNDFQKGDIAEGYSVSREKKESFPLTVTSAQKNPTAFYLCASSLSATGQGRAGELFFGEGSRLTVL.

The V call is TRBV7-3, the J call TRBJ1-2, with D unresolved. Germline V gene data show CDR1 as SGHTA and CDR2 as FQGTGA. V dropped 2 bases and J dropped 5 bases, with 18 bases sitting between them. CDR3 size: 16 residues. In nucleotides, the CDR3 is TGTGCCAGCAGCTTAGGGCATTCTCGGGCCCATTATGGCTACACCTTC. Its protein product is CASSLGHSRAHYGYTF.

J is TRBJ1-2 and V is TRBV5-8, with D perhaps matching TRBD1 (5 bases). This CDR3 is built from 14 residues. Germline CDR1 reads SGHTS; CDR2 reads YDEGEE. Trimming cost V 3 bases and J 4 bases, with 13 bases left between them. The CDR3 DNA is TGTGCCAGCAGCTCGGCTCCGGGGGGCTATGGCTACACCTTC. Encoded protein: CASSSAPGGYGYTF.

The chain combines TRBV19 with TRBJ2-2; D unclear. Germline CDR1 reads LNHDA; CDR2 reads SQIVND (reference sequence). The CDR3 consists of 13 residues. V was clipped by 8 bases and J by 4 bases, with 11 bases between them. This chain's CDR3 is CASGLVGTGELFF. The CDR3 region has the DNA TGTGCCAGTGGGCTAGTGGGCACCGGGGAGCTGTTTTTT.

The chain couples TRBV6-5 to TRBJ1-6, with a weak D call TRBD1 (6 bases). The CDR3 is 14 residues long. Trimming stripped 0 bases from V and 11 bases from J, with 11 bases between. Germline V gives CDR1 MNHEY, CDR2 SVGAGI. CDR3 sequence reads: CASSYSGQLAPLHF. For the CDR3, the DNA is TGTGCCAGCAGTTACTCGGGACAACTCGCACCCCTCCACTTT.

For the CDR3, the DNA is TGTGCCAGCAGCCAGCTGGGGAGATCTCCCCTCGCAGATACGCAGTATTTT. It codes for CASSQLGRSPLADTQYF. This chain uses TRBV14 with TRBJ2-3; D is possibly TRBD2 (5 bases). Trimming shortened V by 3 bases and J by 4 bases, and 20 bases separated the two germline ends. Per germline, CDR1 SGHDN and CDR2 FVKESK. The CDR3 runs 17 residues.

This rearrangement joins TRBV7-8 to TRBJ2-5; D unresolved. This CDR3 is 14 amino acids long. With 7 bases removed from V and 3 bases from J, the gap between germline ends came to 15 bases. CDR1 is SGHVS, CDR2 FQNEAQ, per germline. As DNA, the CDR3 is TGTGCCAGCACCCCGATCGCCTGGGAAGAGACCCAGTACTTC. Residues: CASTPIAWEETQYF.

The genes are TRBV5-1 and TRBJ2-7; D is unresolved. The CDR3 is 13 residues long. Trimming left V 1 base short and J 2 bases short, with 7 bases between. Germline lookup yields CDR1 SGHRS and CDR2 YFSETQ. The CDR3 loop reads CASSLRLAYEQYF. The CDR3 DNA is TGCGCCAGCAGCTTGCGGCTAGCCTACGAGCAGTACTTC.